These 24 T cell receptor beta chains came from one sample sequenced in a study of blood T cell repertoires in COVID-19. Here immunoSEQ multiplex PCR was the method, and the copy in TCRdb shows in-frame clones only, minus some. The table shows roughly 290,000 clones, with approximately 85% occurring only once. Sequencing was carried out using PBMCs or T cells enriched from blood (not recorded which). The receptors derive from a man aged 30 to 45 who had recovered from COVID-19.

The chain carries TRBV7-8 and TRBJ2-3; perhaps TRBD2 as D (6 bases). Germline V gives CDR1 SGHVS, CDR2 FQNEAQ. The length of the CDR3 is 13 residues. Trimming took off 1 base at V and 5 bases at J, with 7 bases between the two ends. CDR3 nucleotide sequence: TGTGCCAGCAGCTTAGGGCGGGGAGATACGCAGTATTTT. It is translated as CASSLGRGDTQYF.

The genes are TRBV19 and TRBJ1-2; 10 bases align to TRBD1. Germline-derived CDR1 and CDR2 are LNHDA and SQIVND (reference sequence). The length of the CDR3 is 14 residues. Trimming cost V 6 bases and J 5 bases; bases outside gene matches: 6. The CDR3 sequence is CASRSGTGDYGYTF. The DNA for the CDR3 is TGTGCCAGTAGATCCGGGACAGGGGATTATGGCTACACCTTC.

This sequence joins TRBV9 and TRBJ2-1; 7 nucleotides align to TRBD2. CDR1 and CDR2 from the germline V gene are SGDLS and YYNGEE. This CDR3 is 14 amino acids long. With V trimmed by 0 bases and J by 5 bases, 2 bases remained unmatched. CDR3 amino acids: CASSVEGRDNEQFF. CDR3 DNA sequence: TGTGCCAGCAGCGTAGAGGGGAGGGACAATGAGCAGTTCTTC.

The V call is TRBV19, the J call TRBJ2-5, with 10 bases aligning to TRBD2. The CDR3 extends over 14 amino acids. The J segment lost 7 bases and the V segment lost 4 bases, leaving 6 bases of the junction unmatched. The germline gives CDR1 LNHDA, CDR2 SQIVND (reference sequence). The CDR3 region has the DNA TGTGCCAGTAGTAATAGCGGGGGGCCCGTGACCCAGTACTTC. As protein: CASSNSGGPVTQYF.

The rearrangement joins TRBV5-4 to TRBJ1-1; 7 bases match TRBD1. The trim removed 3 bases at V and 1 base at J, leaving 6 bases unmatched. The CDR3 covers 15 residues. The germline CDR1 and CDR2 sequences are SGHNT and YYREEE (reference sequence). The DNA of the CDR3 is TGTGCCAGCAGCTCGGGGGACAGACAGAACACTGAAGCTTTCTTT. Protein: CASSSGDRQNTEAFF.

The chain joins TRBV18 to TRBJ2-4; TRBD1 agrees at 7 bases. V shed 0 bases, J shed 0 bases, and the junction held 2 bases outside the gene matches. CDR3 length: 16 amino acids. The germline gives CDR1 KGHSH, CDR2 LQKENI. In nucleotides, the CDR3 is TGTGCCAGCTCACCACCACAGGGGATAGCCAAAAACATTCAGTACTTC. It yields the protein CASSPPQGIAKNIQYF.

V gene TRBV27 combines with J gene TRBJ1-5, with 11 positions matching TRBD1. CDR1 is MNHEY and CDR2 is SMNVEV in the germline V gene (reference sequence). J was trimmed by 4 bases and V by 6 bases; bases with no gene match: 5. The CDR3 totals 15 residues. CDR3 sequence (DNA): TGTGCCAGCAGCTACGGGACAGGGGGTAATCAGCCCCAGCATTTT. Amino acid sequence: CASSYGTGGNQPQHF.

The gene calls are TRBV27 and TRBJ1-4; a weak D match, TRBD1 (5 bases). CDR3 length equals 16 residues. CDR1 is MNHEY, CDR2 SMNVEV, per germline (reference sequence). Trimming left V 3 bases short and J 5 bases short, with 16 bases between. The CDR3 here is CASSFWSAGRNEKLFF. The CDR3 DNA is TGTGCCAGCAGTTTCTGGTCAGCAGGGCGGAATGAAAAACTGTTTTTT.

V is TRBV11-1 and J is TRBJ1-1; D perhaps matches TRBD1 (6 bases). CDR3 length equals 14 residues. Per the germline V gene, CDR1 is SGHAT and CDR2 is FQDESV (reference sequence). Trimming cost V 3 bases and J 1 base, with 9 bases left between them. The CDR3 spells CASSLGTKNTEAFF. In DNA form, the CDR3 reads TGTGCCAGCAGCTTGGGGACAAAGAACACTGAAGCTTTCTTT.

The chain joins TRBV30 to TRBJ1-3; D gene ambiguous. There are 16 residues in the CDR3. Trimming removed 0 bases at V and 4 bases at J, with 16 bases between. Per the germline V gene, CDR1 is GTSNPN and CDR2 is SVGIG (reference sequence). CDR3 protein: CAWSVLLAARGNTIYF. CDR3 in DNA: TGTGCCTGGAGTGTACTATTGGCAGCTCGCGGAAACACCATATATTTT.

The rearrangement links TRBV24-1 to TRBJ2-1; a weak D match, TRBD1 (5 bases). Germline V gene data show CDR1 as KGHDR and CDR2 as SFDVKD. Trimming shortened V by 0 bases and J by 6 bases, and 5 bases separated the two germline ends. The CDR3 consists of 13 residues. The CDR3: CATSDLGANEQFF. CDR3 DNA sequence: TGTGCCACCAGTGATTTGGGGGCCAATGAGCAGTTCTTC.

V and J are TRBV28 and TRBJ1-5; no firm D call. The CDR3 has 12 residues. From germline, CDR1 is MDHEN and CDR2 SYDVKM. Trimming took 7 bases from V and 4 from J, leaving 8 bases between them. As DNA, the CDR3 is TGTGCCAGCACGGGGTTAAATCAGCCCCAGCATTTT. Amino acids: CASTGLNQPQHF.

The CDR3 region has the DNA TGTGCCAGCAGTTACGGGGGCAGAGTTAATCAGCCCCAGCATTTT. Translation: CASSYGGRVNQPQHF. This chain connects TRBV6-2 or TRBV6-3 to TRBJ1-5; a possible D gene is TRBD1 (6 bases). With 2 bases removed from V and 4 bases from J, the gap between germline ends came to 12 bases. Germline-derived CDR1 and CDR2 are MNHEY and SVGEGT. The CDR3 loop spans 15 amino acids.

V is TRBV4-2 and J is TRBJ1-3; D is unclear. Looked up from germline, CDR1 is LGHNA and CDR2 is YNFKEQ. The CDR3 consists of 14 residues. V gave up 0 bases and J gave up 7 bases, with 10 bases separating them. The CDR3 sequence: CASSQDKRGNTIYF. The CDR3 DNA reads as TGTGCCAGCAGCCAAGATAAGCGGGGTAACACCATATATTTT.

The chain couples TRBV7-2 to TRBJ1-2, with D uncertain. Germline CDR1 and CDR2: SGHTA and FQGNSA. The CDR3 contains 13 residues. V lost 1 base, J lost 3 bases, and 6 bases lay in between. The DNA for the CDR3 is TGTGCCAGCAGCTTAGACATGGACTATGGCTACACCTTC. Translation gives CASSLDMDYGYTF.

The chain combines TRBV2 with TRBJ1-1; TRBD1 is a possible D gene (5 bases). Germline CDR1 reads SNHLY; CDR2 reads FYNNEI. The CDR3 loop spans 13 amino acids. V was shortened by 2 bases and J by 5 bases, with 9 bases between the two germline ends. In nucleotides, the CDR3 is TGTGCCAGCAGTGAACAGGGTACGACTGAAGCTTTCTTT. Its translation: CASSEQGTTEAFF.

The count of this clone is one. The chain uses TRBV11-2 and TRBJ2-5; 8 nucleotides agree with TRBD2. Losses at the gene ends were 5 bases for V and 1 base for J; bases not matched to a gene: 3. Germline assignment: CDR1 SGHAT and CDR2 FQNNGV. This CDR3 is 14 amino acids long. CDR3 coding DNA: TGTGCCAGCAGCCGGACTAGCAGCCAAGAGACCCAGTACTTC. The encoded protein is CASSRTSSQETQYF.

This chain joins TRBV7-3 and TRBJ1-2; the D gene is possibly TRBD1 (5 bases). V lost 3 bases and J 4 bases, leaving 15 bases between the germline ends. In germline, CDR1 is SGHTA, CDR2 FQGTGA. The CDR3 is 15 residues long. The CDR3 DNA reads TGTGCCAGCAGCTTGGCCCCCGGGGGTATCTATGGCTACACCTTC. It encodes CASSLAPGGIYGYTF. The full variable domain, completed using reference TRBV7-3 and TRBJ1-2, is GAGVSQTPSNKVTEKGKYVELRCDPISGHTALYWYRQSLGQGPEFLIYFQGTGAADDSGLPNDRFFAVRPEGSVSTLKIQRTERGDSAVYLCASSLAPGGIYGYTFGSGTRLTVV.

This clone has a single count. The V call is TRBV1, the J call TRBJ2-7; whether TRBD2, the table's D call, matches the DNA was not checked. TRBV1 is a listed pseudogene. The CDR3 consists of 16 residues. The CDR3 reads CTSSPLGLAGSYEQYF. In nucleotides, the CDR3 is TGCACCAGCAGCCCCCTCGGACTAGCGGGCTCCTACGAGCAGTACTTC.

This clone was picked up many times. The chain carries TRBV25-1 and TRBJ2-2; D is possibly TRBD2 (6 bases). The CDR3 contains 14 residues. Trimming cost V 4 bases and J 3 bases, with 9 bases left between them. Germline CDR1 MGHDK, CDR2 SYGVNS. CDR3 sequence reads: CASSGSGDTGELFF. DNA of the CDR3: TGTGCCAGCAGTGGTAGCGGTGACACCGGGGAGCTGTTTTTT.

This chain connects TRBV4-2 to TRBJ2-7; TRBD2 agrees at 8 bases. Trimming removed 5 bases from V and 3 bases from J; junction bases left unmatched: 6. Germline V gives CDR1 LGHNA, CDR2 YNFKEQ. The CDR3 covers 14 residues. For the CDR3, the DNA is TGTGCCAGCAGCTCAACCGGGACTAGCTACGAGCAGTACTTC. Amino acid sequence: CASSSTGTSYEQYF.

The chain links TRBV30 to TRBJ2-5; 7 nucleotides agree with TRBD2. This CDR3 contains 14 residues. Germline-derived CDR1 and CDR2 are GTSNPN and SVGIG (reference sequence). Trimming at V came to 3 bases and at J to 5 bases, leaving 9 bases not matched to a gene. The DNA of the CDR3 is TGTGCCTGGAGCCCCAGCGGGGCCCGGGAGACCCAGTACTTC. Residues: CAWSPSGARETQYF.

V gene TRBV20-1 combines with J gene TRBJ2-3; a weak D match, TRBD2 (7 bases). The CDR3 spans 15 residues. V dropped 3 bases and J dropped 5 bases, with 18 bases sitting between them. CDR1 is DFQATT, CDR2 SNEGSKA, per germline (reference sequence). The CDR3 region has the DNA TGCAGTGCTAGTTCCTTCGGGGGGCAGCGAGATACGCAGTATTTT. This codes for CSASSFGGQRDTQYF.

The CDR3 reads CASNEDRTEAFF. CDR3 bases: TGTGCCAGCAACGAGGACAGAACTGAAGCTTTCTTT. The V call is TRBV6-5, the J call TRBJ1-1, with D possibly matching TRBD1 (6 bases). The CDR3 sequence is 12 residues long. V was cut by 7 bases and J by 5 bases, with 11 bases left in between. The germline gives CDR1 MNHEY, CDR2 SVGAGI.